This T cell receptor (beta chain) was obtained from a study of graft-versus-host responses after intestinal transplantation. For the study at large: All recipients got anti-thymocyte globulin induction, then tacrolimus and steroids for around three years. The study, taken as a whole, reports: Among recipient marrow samples, GvH clones were found; some appeared first in ileum or blood.

The data were produced by immunoSEQ multiplex PCR, yet TCRdb's version contains in-frame clones alone and is incomplete. The sample has about 86,000 clones, about 88% seen once. V shed 3 bases and J shed 2 bases, with 4 bases lying between them. This CDR3 spans 12 amino acids. The germline V gene has CDR1 SNHLY and CDR2 FYNNEI. Notes on this clone: Its antigen is still unknown.

Sequenced material: unstimulated CD4+ T cells sorted from spleen or lymph node cells, taken before transplant. The V gene is TRBV2, the J gene TRBJ2-5; D is uncertain. The sequence was collected from a human donor who was the organ donor for an intestinal transplant. The CDR3 sequence: CASSDLQETQYF. CDR3 in DNA: TGTGCCAGCAGTGACTTACAAGAGACCCAGTACTTC.